This T cell receptor beta chain appears in the sequencing data of a study of shared clonotypes between healthy human individuals (TCRdb year 2020). Background for the entire study: The cohort included three men and a couple of women between 18 and 49 years of age. Blood TCR repertoires of five healthy adults were deeply sequenced to estimate repertoire size and the extent of clonotype sharing between individuals. For each donor, three plates each were used for CD4 naive and CD4 memory, two plates were used for CD8 naive, and one plate was used for CD8 memory. Different laboratories and diverse techniques were used to prepare libraries and sequence TCR repertoires, to increase sequencing depth and limit assay-specific biases. Per donor, leukapheresis produced somewhere between about 0.9 and 9.5 billion PBMCs.

Using the deep immunoSEQ assay, multiplex PCR amplified TCR CDR3 regions from genomic DNA. Extracted genomic DNA from each cell subset was distributed evenly across all wells of several immunoSEQ 96-well plates, and each plate was treated as a replicate. For sorted subsets, 200 ng of genomic DNA, equivalent to around 29,000 T cell genomes, went into each replicate PCR. The purified libraries were quantified using a Qubit 3.0 fluorometer, sized with a Bioanalyzer 2100, and then quantified again using the KAPA Library Quantification kit. Every immunoSEQ 96-well plate was sequenced on a separate single-read 150-cycle Illumina NextSeq 550 flow cell. The original methods were these. Because the immunoSEQ output included only junctional sequences and no quality scores, the filtering could not be the same as the filtering used for full-length reads. Sequences were annotated with PyIR, a Python wrapper for IgBLAST v1.9, and V/J genes and CDR3 were assigned using IMGT germline references. Reads with weak V/J assignments (E-value above 1e-6), missing CDR3, stop codons, out-of-frame junctions, or ambiguous translated residues were removed. V3J clonotypes were defined as sequences sharing the same inferred V gene, J gene, and CDR3 amino acid sequence. Percentage overlap between repertoires was calculated by dividing the number of shared unique clonotypes by the size of the smaller repertoire. RTK rarefaction, the Chao1 estimator, and Recon v2.1 estimates of unobserved clonotypes were used to assess repertoire richness. For all TCRbeta clonotypes obtained by the gDNA method from several donors, generation probabilities were computed with OLGA. In TCRdb, the immuneACCESS table is reduced to in-frame sequences with V and J assigned. These tables do not hold every clone; where another copy was compared, an unresolved V gene accounts for under half, and the others remain unexplained. D and trimming come from the DNA, and the V and J calls and clone size come from that table. This sample gives millions of clones in total; 85% to 95% of them show up just once. More than 0.1% of the sample comes from the top ten.

The donors were healthy, HIV-negative adults with no recently reported acute infections or vaccinations. Only Caucasian adults living in Nashville, Tennessee, USA were represented among the donors. Magnetic negative selection was used to enrich CD4+ T cells, after which naive cells were positively selected on CD45RA and the negative fraction became the memory subset. Blood was collected by leukapheresis, and PBMCs were isolated by Ficoll-Histopaque density gradient centrifugation and then cryopreserved in liquid nitrogen vapor phase. Purity and quantity of every magnetically sorted T cell population were checked by analytical flow cytometry. From each sorted fraction, genomic DNA was isolated and quantified by UV absorbance on a Nanodrop 2000c. Study-wide conclusions, independent of this receptor: Because the study included a small number of donors, the genetic and exposure-history diversity represented was limited. Higher generation probabilities were observed for clonotypes shared by all four sorted-subset donors than for non-shared clonotypes. Rarefaction of sorted-subset datasets indicated incomplete sequencing despite the large sequencing depth. Based on pairwise subsampling, the degree of clonotype sharing among donors was expected to be affected by sequencing depth. Sampling was limited to blood, and TCR repertoires in tissue likely differ from TCR repertoires in blood. Naive subsets generally had larger estimated clonotype richness than memory subsets. Sharing across several donors was observed for about 5% of naive CD4, 3.5% of naive CD8, over 2% of memory CD4, and roughly 0.4% of memory CD8 clonotypes.

About this clone itself: What antigen it recognizes has not been identified. Within one base of it there is no much larger clone, and no base qualities were kept.

The receptor comes from a man between 18 and 35 years old in good health. Sequencing was performed on naive CD4+ T cells sorted from blood. The sample's cell subset or site, from its label and the paper: CD45RA+ positively selected.

Read as DNA, the sequence is TGTGCCAGCAGTACCACAGGGAGAACTGAAGCTTTCTTT. Translated, this gives CASSTTGRTEAFF. The V and J segments used are TRBV6-5 and TRBJ1-1, with TRBD1 as a weak D call on 6 bases. Deletion took 5 bases off V and 5 bases off J, with a span of 12 bases between the germline ends. The CDR3 goes from the cysteine to the phenylalanine over 13 residues. The DNA shown is the 39-base CDR3, in frame from base 1. The CDR1 and CDR2 encoded by the germline V gene are MNHEY and SVGAGI.